These T cell receptor beta chains were read from a single sample in a study of regulatory T cells in long-lasting Graves disease. MiXCR, run by TCRdb on the multiplex PCR reads, gives a single entry per CDR3 protein. Altogether 400,000 or so distinct CDR3 sequences are present, about a fifth being singletons, with the ten largest covering 20%. The starting material was peripheral blood mononuclear cells (PBMCs), obtained when the disease was refractory, from a patient treated with antithyroid drugs. The receptors stem from a female donor with Graves disease. Both conserved end residues are part of each CDR3. Fields, in order: V gene, CDR3 length, clone size, J gene, D gene, CDR3 protein. A D gene is named only where the DNA matches it firmly. Clone size is not always given. Where it is, it says once, few, many or a class for expanded clones.

TRBV20-1,16,once,TRBJ2-7,TRBD2,CSASSPGTSGTYEQYF
TRBV7-2,15,few,TRBJ2-1,TRBD1,CASRSGTGGFNEQFF
TRBV6-2/TRBV6-3,14,NA,TRBJ2-3,NA,CASSYGFGTDTQYF
TRBV20-1,11,many,TRBJ1-1,NA,CSATRGTEAFF
TRBV5-1,17,once,TRBJ1-3,NA,CASSLGFFNYSGNTIYF
TRBV5-8,15,NA,TRBJ1-2,TRBD1,CASSYSRTGNYGYTF
TRBV6-2/TRBV6-3,12,many,TRBJ1-5,NA,CASRGPNQPQHF
TRBV12-5,13,few,TRBJ2-2,NA,CASGLASTGELFF
TRBV10-3,14,many,TRBJ2-5,TRBD2,CAISESTSAQTQYF
TRBV10-3,15,many,TRBJ2-5,TRBD1,CAISEVGQVQETQYF
TRBV4-1,17,NA,TRBJ2-7,TRBD2,CASSQAGMGLALGEQYF
TRBV6-1,13,many,TRBJ2-2,TRBD1,CASSGTGPGELFF
TRBV12-3/TRBV12-4,13,many,TRBJ1-6,NA,CASSLAPNSPLHF
TRBV12-3/TRBV12-4,15,many,TRBJ2-5,NA,CASSSLRGFRETQYF
TRBV11-2,17,NA,TRBJ2-7,TRBD1,CASSLAWLDRASYEQYF
TRBV5-1,19,NA,TRBJ2-2,TRBD2,CASSFGTSGRHTNTGELFF
TRBV30,12,few,TRBJ2-4,TRBD2,CAWSGSGKRQYF
TRBV2,17,many,TRBJ1-2,NA,CASRYQLNRRSNYGYTF
TRBV7-9,13,NA,TRBJ1-2,NA,CASTPNANYGYTF
TRBV6-2/TRBV6-3,13,many,TRBJ2-5,NA,CASSDWVVETQYF
TRBV11-2,15,few,TRBJ2-7,NA,CASSLEGRDSHEQYF
TRBV5-6,14,NA,TRBJ2-7,NA,CASSRSPGSYEQYF
TRBV5-1,15,many,TRBJ1-4,TRBD1,CASSTGQGAIEKLFF
TRBV5-1,13,few,TRBJ2-7,TRBD1,CASSSLSGTGSYF
TRBV30,12,many,TRBJ2-5,NA,CAWDYTQETQYF
TRBV7-2,15,NA,TRBJ2-1,NA,CASSSLALLYNEQFF
TRBV4-2,17,NA,TRBJ2-1,TRBD2,CASSQGTSGSSYNEQFF
TRBV29-1,10,few,TRBJ2-4,NA,CSVRENIQYF
TRBV27,15,few,TRBJ2-7,NA,CASSSSHPGYYEQYF
TRBV3-1,17,NA,TRBJ2-2,NA,CASSQAKWEKNTGELFF
TRBV19,14,NA,TRBJ2-7,NA,CASSMRGRGYEQYF
TRBV4-1,16,few,TRBJ2-2,NA,CASSQSPGTVTGELFF
TRBV7-8,15,many,TRBJ2-7,TRBD1,CASSFGTANTYEQYF
TRBV7-2,14,many,TRBJ2-7,TRBD2,CASSSGTSHYEQYF
TRBV6-1,13,many,TRBJ1-1,NA,CASNRQRNTEAFF
TRBV6-5,17,NA,TRBJ2-1,TRBD1,CASSYPQGERDYNEQFF
TRBV18,15,once,TRBJ2-7,NA,CASSPQNGLGYEQYF
TRBV6-2/TRBV6-3,14,once,TRBJ2-2,TRBD1,CASSYQRGPGELFF
TRBV6-1,15,NA,TRBJ2-7,NA,CASSEILQENYEQYF
TRBV7-9,13,NA,TRBJ2-1,NA,CASGGPSYNEQFF
TRBV15,13,NA,TRBJ2-7,TRBD2,CATSRDLSGGGYF
TRBV4-3,16,NA,TRBJ1-2,NA,CASSQDIGDIFGGYTF
TRBV2,14,many,TRBJ1-1,NA,CASSRDWANTEAFF
TRBV20-1,15,NA,TRBJ1-6,TRBD1,CSAKGSGGFNSPLHF
TRBV12-3/TRBV12-4,12,many,TRBJ1-2,NA,CASSLSADGYTF